Below are 18 T cell receptor beta chains sequenced from a single sample in a study of blood T cell repertoires in COVID-19. The assay was immunoSEQ multiplex PCR, and TCRdb's table has in-frame clones only and misses some. The table has a few hundred thousand clones, around nine tenths seen once. The sequencing input was peripheral blood. The receptor set was obtained from a man aged 45-65 years with active or convalescent COVID-19.

This clone appeared a few times. V is TRBV30 and J is TRBJ1-4, with D hard to call. The germline V gene encodes CDR1 GTSNPN and CDR2 SVGIG (reference sequence). CDR3 length: 13 amino acids. Trimming stripped 7 bases from V and 8 bases from J, with 17 bases between. The CDR3 region has the DNA TGTGCCTCCCCCGGTCCCGCGGGGGAAAAACTGTTTTTT. Translated: CASPGPAGEKLFF.

The chain is built from TRBV4-3 and TRBJ1-3, with D perhaps matching TRBD1 (6 bases). The V and J ends lost 1 base and 4 bases respectively, with 8 bases between them. Germline CDR1 LGHNA, CDR2 YSLEER. The CDR3 runs 14 residues. This CDR3 reads CASSQGGGGNTIYF. In nucleotides, the CDR3 is TGCGCCAGCAGCCAAGGAGGGGGAGGAAACACCATATATTTT.

This clone appeared once. The chain has TRBV15 and TRBJ1-5, with D maybe TRBD1 (5 bases). Trimming left V 0 bases short and J 3 bases short, with 15 bases between. This CDR3 is built from 17 residues. From germline, CDR1 is LNHNV and CDR2 YYDKDF (reference sequence). CDR3 sequence (DNA): TGTGCCACCAGCAGAGACTATAGGGGTGCGGTCAATCAGCCCCAGCATTTT. Amino acids: CATSRDYRGAVNQPQHF.

This sequence joins TRBV7-9 and TRBJ2-7; 8 bases are a match to TRBD1. This CDR3 has 16 amino acids. Germline CDR1 is SEHNR and CDR2 is FQNEAQ (reference sequence). J gave up 2 bases and V 5 bases, and 11 bases lay outside the gene matches. The CDR3 region is CASSLRSTGETYEQYF. In DNA, the CDR3 is TGTGCCAGCAGCCTTCGCTCGACAGGGGAGACCTACGAGCAGTACTTC.

On this clone: Other DNA sequences of this sample code for an identical CDR3. The chain combines TRBV18 with TRBJ1-4; 7 bases fit TRBD1. Germline CDR1 and CDR2: KGHSH and LQKENI. This CDR3 contains 12 residues. V shed 5 bases, J shed 8 bases, and the junction held 2 bases outside the gene matches. The CDR3 sequence: CASSRTGEKLFF. CDR3 coding DNA: TGTGCCAGCTCAAGGACAGGCGAAAAACTGTTTTTT.

The chain couples TRBV7-9 to TRBJ2-2, with 7 bases lining up with TRBD2. The CDR3 consists of 16 residues. The germline V gene has CDR1 SEHNR and CDR2 FQNEAQ (reference sequence). V was pared by 5 bases and J by 7 bases, with 13 bases of the junction left unmatched. The CDR3 DNA reads as TGTGCCAGCAGCCCCCCAGGCGGGAGTACCGTCGGGGAGCTGTTTTTT. Translation gives CASSPPGGSTVGELFF.

The rearrangement joins TRBV7-2 to TRBJ1-2; D may be TRBD1 (6 bases). Trimming removed 6 bases at V and 4 bases at J, with 15 bases between. Germline V gives CDR1 SGHTA, CDR2 FQGNSA. This CDR3 comprises 14 residues. In nucleotides, the CDR3 is TGTGCCAGCAGTCCACAGGGTGGCGGCTATGGCTACACCTTC. It specifies CASSPQGGGYGYTF.

The V call is TRBV9, the J call TRBJ2-5, with TRBD1 matching 12 bases. Germline values: CDR1 SGDLS, CDR2 YYNGEE. The CDR3 loop spans 15 amino acids. Germline trimming cut 1 base from V and 5 bases from J; bases unmatched to any gene: 3. For the CDR3, the DNA is TGTGCCAGCAGCGTATTGGGGACAGGGGGCGAGACCCAGTACTTC. Protein product: CASSVLGTGGETQYF.

The CDR3 DNA sequence: TGTGCCAGCAGCTTTCCAGGGGGCGCGTCCCAGTACTTC. It yields the protein CASSFPGGASQYF. V and J are TRBV11-2 and TRBJ2-5; 8 nucleotides align to TRBD1. V was clipped by 3 bases and J by 9 bases; unmatched bases: 6. Per germline, CDR1 SGHAT and CDR2 FQNNGV. This CDR3 has 13 residues.

The chain carries TRBV2 and TRBJ1-5; no firm D call. This CDR3 is built from 13 residues. The germline V gene encodes CDR1 SNHLY and CDR2 FYNNEI. V was shortened by 8 bases and J by 4 bases, with 12 bases between the two germline ends. The CDR3 DNA reads TGTGCCAGCCACAAGGGCGGGAATCAGCCCCAGCATTTT. Encoded protein: CASHKGGNQPQHF.

This chain joins TRBV7-2 and TRBJ2-2, with D maybe TRBD1 (6 bases). CDR1 and CDR2 from the germline V gene are SGHTA and FQGNSA. V was shortened by 5 bases and J by 4 bases, with 14 bases between the two germline ends. The CDR3 loop spans 15 amino acids. CDR3 coding DNA: TGTGCCAGCAGCCCATCGACAGGTACCACCGGGGAGCTGTTTTTT. Protein: CASSPSTGTTGELFF. Full variable domain (missing parts from reference TRBV7-2 and TRBJ2-2): GAGVSQSPSNKVTEKGKDVELRCDPISGHTALYWYRQSLGQGLEFLIYFQGNSAPDKSGLPSDRFSAERTGGSVSTLTIQRTQQEDSAVYLCASSPSTGTTGELFFGEGSRLTVL.

This clone was seen only a few times. CDR3 region: CASSPSAGSKDTGELFF. In nucleotides, the CDR3 is TGTGCCAGCTCACCGAGTGCCGGGTCAAAGGACACCGGGGAGCTGTTTTTT. The chain uses TRBV18 and TRBJ2-2; D remains ambiguous. This CDR3 has 17 residues. Trimming left V 3 bases short and J 3 bases short, with 17 bases between. CDR1 and CDR2 (germline): KGHSH, LQKENI.

The chain has TRBV30 and TRBJ1-1; maybe TRBD1 (6 bases). This CDR3 has 11 residues. V gave up 5 bases and J gave up 6 bases, with 10 bases separating them. Germline V gives CDR1 GTSNPN, CDR2 SVGIG (reference sequence). The CDR3 loop is CAWQGYAEAFF. In DNA, the CDR3 is TGTGCCTGGCAGGGGTATGCTGAAGCTTTCTTT.

This clone was counted once. The chain's CDR3 is CASSLMTGGTDTQYF. CDR3 sequence (DNA): TGTGCCAGCAGCTTAATGACGGGGGGCACAGATACGCAGTATTTT. This chain links TRBV7-2 with TRBJ2-3, with a possible D match to TRBD2 (6 bases). Germline V lookup: CDR1 SGHTA, CDR2 FQGNSA. V gave up 2 bases and J gave up 1 base, with 10 bases separating them. This CDR3 region has 15 residues.

This chain uses TRBV9 with TRBJ1-1, with D tentatively TRBD1 (6 bases). Trimming removed 0 bases at V and 4 bases at J, with 16 bases between. CDR3 length equals 16 residues. Germline CDR1 reads SGDLS; CDR2 reads YYNGEE. This CDR3 reads CASSVDPGVYTTEAFF. CDR3 in DNA: TGTGCCAGCAGCGTAGACCCAGGGGTATATACCACTGAAGCTTTCTTT.

V usage is TRBV19 and J usage is TRBJ1-4; D call uncertain. Germline V lookup: CDR1 LNHDA, CDR2 SQIVND (reference sequence). This CDR3 comprises 15 residues. Trimming pared 1 base from V and 5 bases from J, leaving 11 bases between. The CDR3 DNA sequence: TGTGCCAGTAGTATAGGGCCGGGGAGGAATGAAAAACTGTTTTTT. Translating it yields CASSIGPGRNEKLFF.

The V gene is TRBV2, the J gene TRBJ1-5; a possible D gene is TRBD1 (5 bases). The germline V and J ends were trimmed by 6 bases and 10 bases, with 13 bases remaining between them. The CDR3 has 12 amino acids. Germline CDR1 and CDR2: SNHLY and FYNNEI. DNA of the CDR3: TGTGCCAGCAGGCTTAACCAGGGCCCCCAGCATTTT. Residues: CASRLNQGPQHF. The variable domain in full, completed from reference TRBV2 and TRBJ1-5, reads EPEVTQTPSHQVTQMGQEVILRCVPISNHLYFYWYRQILGQKVEFLVSFYNNEISEKSEIFDDQFSVERPDGSNFTLKIRSTKLEDSAMYFCASRLNQGPQHFGDGTRLSIL.

The chain couples TRBV5-4 to TRBJ1-6; 9 bases fit TRBD1. The germline CDR1 and CDR2 sequences are SGHNT and YYREEE (reference sequence). V was clipped by 0 bases and J by 7 bases; unmatched bases: 8. The CDR3 covers 17 residues. The CDR3 region is CASSLAGDRAYNSPLHF. CDR3 DNA: TGTGCCAGCAGCTTGGCCGGGGACAGGGCATACAATTCACCCCTCCACTTT.